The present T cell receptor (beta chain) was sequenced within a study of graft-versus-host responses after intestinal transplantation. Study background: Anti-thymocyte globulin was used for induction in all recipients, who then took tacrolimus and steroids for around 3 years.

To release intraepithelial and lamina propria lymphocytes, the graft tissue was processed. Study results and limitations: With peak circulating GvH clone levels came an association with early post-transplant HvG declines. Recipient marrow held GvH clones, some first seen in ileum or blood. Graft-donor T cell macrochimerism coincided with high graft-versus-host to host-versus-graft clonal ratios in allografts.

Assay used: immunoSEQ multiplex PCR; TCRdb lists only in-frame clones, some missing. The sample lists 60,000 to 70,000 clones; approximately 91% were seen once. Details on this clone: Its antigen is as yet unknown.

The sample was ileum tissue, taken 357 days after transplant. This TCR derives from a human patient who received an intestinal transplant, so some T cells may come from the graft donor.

The CDR3 coding sequence is TGTGCCAGCAGCTCCGGCAACTCCTACAATGAGCAGTTCTTC. The encoded protein is CASSSGNSYNEQFF. The chain has TRBV11-2 and TRBJ2-1; D call uncertain. Germline loops: CDR1 SGHAT, CDR2 FQNNGV. The CDR3 totals 14 residues. V lost 4 bases and J lost 0, with 7 bases in between.